The 23 T cell receptor beta chains reported below all come from one sample, sequenced in a study of a mutant IDH1 vaccine in newly diagnosed glioma. Time point meaning: week 35, safety follow-up. A 20-mer mutant IDH1 peptide at 300 ug was injected subcutaneously with topical imiquimod. Clones were sequenced by immunoSEQ multiplex PCR, and TCRdb holds only the in-frame ones, with some missing. The table records 30,000 to 40,000 clones, about four fifths of them present only once. The antigens of these receptors remain unknown. The specimen was PBMCs, collected from a glioma patient whose treatment included an IDH1 peptide vaccine. These receptors originate from a woman between 18 and 29 years old with glioma.

The rearrangement uses TRBV5-6 and TRBJ1-1; 10 nucleotides match TRBD1. Germline CDR1 SGHDT, CDR2 YYEEEE. The CDR3 totals 16 residues. Germline trimming cut 4 bases from V and 6 bases from J; bases unmatched to any gene: 12. Here the CDR3 DNA reads TGTGCCAGCAGCCTATTTAGGACAGGGGGGAATTCTGAAGCTTTCTTT. Translating it yields CASSLFRTGGNSEAFF.

This clone was seen a single time. The genes are TRBV6-5 and TRBJ2-1, with TRBD1 matching over 9 bases. Trimming removed 6 bases from V and 7 bases from J; junction bases left unmatched: 4. The germline V gene encodes CDR1 MNHEY and CDR2 SVGAGI. This CDR3 has 13 residues. Here the CDR3 reads CASRGTGKNEQFF. CDR3 sequence (DNA): TGTGCCAGCAGAGGGACAGGGAAAAATGAGCAGTTCTTC.

The rearrangement joins TRBV7-2 to TRBJ2-7, with 8 bases aligning to TRBD2. CDR1 and CDR2 from the germline V gene are SGHTA and FQGNSA. The CDR3 contains 15 residues. Trimming removed 5 bases from V and 9 bases from J; junction bases left unmatched: 15. CDR3: CASSQTREGGVGQYF. For the CDR3, the DNA is TGTGCCAGCAGCCAAACCCGGGAGGGTGGAGTGGGGCAGTACTTC.

CDR3 amino acids: CASGWGTGELFF. The CDR3 coding sequence is TGTGCCAGCGGCTGGGGCACCGGGGAGCTGTTTTTT. The chain links TRBV5-6 to TRBJ2-2, with D hard to call. Trimming cost V 7 bases and J 4 bases, with 8 bases left between them. CDR1 is SGHDT and CDR2 is YYEEEE in the germline V gene. The CDR3 consists of 12 residues.

The chain employs TRBV7-9 and TRBJ1-2; possibly TRBD1 for D (6 bases). Germline loops: CDR1 SEHNR, CDR2 FQNEAQ (reference sequence). The CDR3 length is 16 residues. V lost 2 bases to trimming and J lost 7 bases, with 20 bases between them. CDR3 residues: CASSLRPTGLDFGYTF. The CDR3 nucleotides read TGTGCCAGCAGCTTACGCCCCACAGGGTTGGATTTTGGCTACACCTTC.

The genes are TRBV29-1 and TRBJ2-1, with 8 bases that match TRBD2. The CDR3 runs 19 residues. Per the germline V gene, CDR1 is SQVTM and CDR2 is ANQGSEA. Trimming at V came to 3 bases and at J to 2 bases, leaving 18 bases not matched to a gene. CDR3 sequence (DNA): TGCAGCGTTGAGATCGGGAGGGCGGACTCCGACGCGACCTACAATGAGCAGTTCTTC. Protein sequence: CSVEIGRADSDATYNEQFF.

V gene TRBV14 combines with J gene TRBJ2-1; tentatively, D is TRBD2 (6 bases). Germline-derived CDR1 and CDR2 are SGHDN and FVKESK. V shed 3 bases and J shed 0 bases, with 15 bases lying between them. The CDR3 sequence is 17 residues long. In DNA, the CDR3 is TGTGCCAGCAGCCATTTGTGGAACGGGAGCTCCTACAATGAGCAGTTCTTC. It codes for CASSHLWNGSSYNEQFF. Full variable domain (outside the CDR3, taken from reference TRBV14 and TRBJ2-1): EAGVTQFPSHSVIEKGQTVTLRCDPISGHDNLYWYRRVMGKEIKFLLHFVKESKQDESGMPNNRFLAERTGGTYSTLKVQPAELEDSGVYFCASSHLWNGSSYNEQFFGPGTRLTVL.

The table lists this clone with a few counts. The DNA of the CDR3 is TGTGCCAGCAGCTTAGAGCGGACAGCTCAAAAACTGTTTTTT. Translated: CASSLERTAQKLFF. The chain has TRBV7-2 and TRBJ1-4; D perhaps matches TRBD1 (6 bases). With 1 base removed from V and 9 bases from J, the gap between germline ends came to 12 bases. The germline V gene encodes CDR1 SGHTA and CDR2 FQGNSA. The CDR3 is made up of 14 amino acids.

The chain joins TRBV2 to TRBJ2-7; 13 nucleotides line up with TRBD2. In germline, CDR1 is SNHLY, CDR2 FYNNEI. The CDR3 totals 16 residues. V shed 8 bases, J shed 2 bases, and the junction held 9 bases outside the gene matches. CDR3 residues: CASEGTSGAPTYEQYF. The CDR3 coding sequence is TGTGCCAGCGAGGGGACTAGCGGGGCTCCTACCTACGAGCAGTACTTC.

The chain links TRBV4-2 to TRBJ1-4; 9 bases fit TRBD1. Germline assignment: CDR1 LGHNA and CDR2 YNFKEQ. The CDR3 sequence is 16 residues long. Trimming took 1 base from V and 7 from J; bases not matched to a gene: 7. The CDR3 is CASSQGTGVRSEKLFF. The CDR3, as DNA: TGTGCCAGCAGCCAAGGGACAGGGGTTAGGAGTGAAAAACTGTTTTTT.

The chain uses TRBV6-6 and TRBJ1-2, with D maybe TRBD1 (6 bases). V dropped 5 bases and J dropped 0 bases, with 7 bases sitting between them. This CDR3 spans 13 amino acids. Germline V gene data show CDR1 as MNHNY and CDR2 as SVGAGI (reference sequence). This CDR3 reads CASSTGTNYGYTF. The CDR3 DNA sequence: TGTGCCAGCAGTACAGGGACTAACTATGGCTACACCTTC.

The CDR3 loop reads CASSPRQGPYQPQHF. CDR3 DNA: TGTGCCAGCAGCCCTAGACAGGGTCCCTATCAGCCCCAGCATTTT. J is TRBJ1-5 and V is TRBV6-6; 7 bases are shared with TRBD1. V was pared by 6 bases and J by 5 bases, with 10 bases of the junction left unmatched. Germline loops: CDR1 MNHNY, CDR2 SVGAGI (reference sequence). This CDR3 is built from 15 residues.

The rearrangement links TRBV4-1 to TRBJ1-6, with a weak D call TRBD1 (5 bases). In germline, CDR1 is MGHRA, CDR2 YSYEKL. The ends were cut back, 4 bases at V and 6 bases at J, with 13 bases in the middle. The CDR3 is 15 amino acids. The CDR3 loop reads CASSPRERSNSPLHF. The CDR3 nucleotides read TGCGCCAGCAGCCCCAGGGAAAGATCTAATTCACCCCTCCACTTT.

The V and J genes are TRBV30 and TRBJ2-2; 7 nucleotides line up with TRBD2. Germline CDR1 and CDR2: GTSNPN and SVGIG (reference sequence). J gave up 8 bases and V 4 bases, and 13 bases lay outside the gene matches. The CDR3 extends over 15 amino acids. CDR3 protein: CAWTDVGGDEGELFF. The CDR3 coding sequence is TGTGCCTGGACGGACGTTGGGGGGGATGAAGGGGAGCTGTTTTTT.

This chain connects TRBV10-3 to TRBJ1-6, with D possibly TRBD1 on 5 matching bases. Germline CDR1 and CDR2: ENHRY and SYGVKD. Trimming pared 11 bases from V and 2 bases from J, leaving 19 bases between. There are 16 residues in the CDR3. This CDR3 is CASTDGGAAYNSPLHF. The CDR3 nucleotides are TGTGCCTCCACGGATGGGGGTGCTGCCTATAATTCACCCCTCCACTTT.

The chain joins TRBV7-7 to TRBJ2-1, with TRBD1 as a possible D gene (5 bases). The germline CDR1 and CDR2 sequences are SSHAT and FNYEAQ (reference sequence). CDR3 length: 13 amino acids. The CDR3 loop reads CATSRMGPNEQFF. The DNA for the CDR3 is TGTGCTACCTCACGAATGGGGCCCAATGAGCAGTTCTTC.

The chain joins TRBV19 to TRBJ2-1; 7 bases are shared with TRBD2. The CDR3 is 15 amino acids. Per the germline V gene, CDR1 is LNHDA and CDR2 is SQIVND (reference sequence). The V and J ends lost 0 bases and 9 bases, in that order; junction bases with no gene match: 8. CDR3 region: CASSIERTSVAEQFF. The CDR3 DNA is TGTGCCAGTAGTATAGAACGGACTAGTGTTGCTGAGCAGTTCTTC.

This rearrangement joins TRBV5-6 to TRBJ2-7; D gene unclear. The V gene's germline CDR1 is SGHDT and CDR2 YYEEEE. CDR3 length equals 13 residues. The V end lost 0 bases, the J end lost 1 base, and 5 bases lay between the germline ends. The CDR3, as DNA: TGTGCCAGCAGCTTGGTGGATTCCTACGAGCAGTACTTC. Protein product: CASSLVDSYEQYF.

This clone was detected only once. The chain couples TRBV7-2 to TRBJ2-3; TRBD1 might be the D (5 bases). The CDR3 is 14 residues long. Germline assignment: CDR1 SGHTA and CDR2 FQGNSA. Trimming removed 3 bases at V and 4 bases at J, with 11 bases between. DNA of the CDR3: TGTGCCAGCAGCTTTAAACTGACAGCAGATACGCAGTATTTT. Its translation is CASSFKLTADTQYF.

The chain couples TRBV29-1 to TRBJ1-2; 9 bases map to TRBD1. Trimming took 4 bases from V and 8 from J; bases not matched to a gene: 14. Germline CDR1 and CDR2: SQVTM and ANQGSEA. This CDR3 is 15 amino acids long. The CDR3 reads CSVVKDRGSSGGYTF. The CDR3 DNA reads TGCAGCGTTGTAAAGGACAGGGGAAGTTCGGGGGGCTACACCTTC.

V is TRBV5-4 and J is TRBJ2-7; TRBD1 might be the D (5 bases). The CDR3 loop spans 12 amino acids. Germline CDR1 is SGHNT and CDR2 is YYREEE (reference sequence). V shed 1 base and J shed 12 bases, with 14 bases lying between them. The CDR3 nucleotides read TGTGCCAGCAGCTTGTCCCCAGGGTCTTTGTACTTC. Its protein product is CASSLSPGSLYF.

The chain uses TRBV6-1 and TRBJ1-5; TRBD1 might be the D (6 bases). V gave up 3 bases and J gave up 3 bases, with 12 bases separating them. Germline-derived CDR1 and CDR2 are MNHNS and SASEGT. This CDR3 has 15 amino acids. CDR3 DNA sequence: TGTGCCAGCAGTGATACAGGGACCCCCAATCAGCCCCAGCATTTT. Amino acids: CASSDTGTPNQPQHF.

The genes are TRBV5-1 and TRBJ2-7; D remains ambiguous. V was clipped by 0 bases and J by 3 bases, with 10 bases between them. The CDR3 loop spans 14 amino acids. Germline V lookup: CDR1 SGHRS, CDR2 YFSETQ. CDR3 in amino acids: CASSLGSTVYEQYF. In DNA form, the CDR3 reads TGCGCCAGCAGCTTGGGCTCGACTGTCTACGAGCAGTACTTC.